A single sample gave rise to the 18 T cell receptor beta chains below, sequenced in a study of T cells after yellow fever vaccination. TCRdb ran MiXCR on the 5' RACE reads and lists one entry per CDR3 protein. The table has 110,000 to 150,000 distinct CDR3 sequences, roughly 6.7% seen once. The sequencing used CD4+ T cells sorted from PBMCs, collected 10 days after the yellow fever booster vaccination. The receptors originated from a man aged 25 to 40 who received the YFV17D yellow fever vaccine.

This clonotype was seen a handful of times. The chain links TRBV6-1 to TRBJ2-1; tentative D call: TRBD2 (5 bases). Germline V gene sequence: CDR1 MNHNS, CDR2 SASEGT. Trimming removed 3 bases at V and 0 bases at J, with 12 bases between. The CDR3 totals 16 residues. Here the CDR3 reads CASSDGRGSSYNEQFF. For the CDR3, the DNA is TGTGCCAGCAGTGACGGGCGAGGGAGCTCCTACAATGAGCAGTTCTTC.

This clonotype has just a few counts. V and J are TRBV2 and TRBJ2-3, with 7 bases fitting TRBD2. The CDR3 has 14 residues. Germline-derived CDR1 and CDR2 are SNHLY and FYNNEI. J gave up 4 bases and V 6 bases, and 7 bases lay outside the gene matches. For the CDR3, the DNA is TGTGCCAGCAGGCTAGCGGTCCTTGCAGATACGCAGTATTTT. Residues: CASRLAVLADTQYF.

Ten or more counts support this clonotype. The chain links TRBV10-2 to TRBJ1-2; D is unclear. Germline V gene lookup returns CDR1 WSHSY and CDR2 SAAADI. This CDR3 is 13 amino acids long. V lost 2 bases, J lost 1 base, and 5 bases lay in between. The CDR3, as DNA: TGCGCCAGCAGTGAGAAGCTTAACTATGGCTACACCTTC. It is translated as CASSEKLNYGYTF.

This clonotype has a count of ten or more. V usage is TRBV20-1 and J usage is TRBJ2-5; 11 nucleotides align to TRBD2. This CDR3 has 15 amino acids. Unmatched junction bases numbered 9, after V lost 5 bases and J lost 4 bases. Germline CDR1 DFQATT, CDR2 SNEGSKA (reference sequence). CDR3 sequence: CSAGLAGGGAETQYF. DNA of the CDR3: TGCAGTGCTGGGTTAGCGGGAGGGGGGGCAGAGACCCAGTACTTC.

The chain joins TRBV4-2 to TRBJ2-3; TRBD2 matches 12 bases. With V trimmed by 5 bases and J by 2 bases, 14 bases remained unmatched. The CDR3 contains 19 residues. Germline CDR1 reads LGHNA; CDR2 reads YNFKEQ. CDR3 sequence: CASSNDPTSGSLFTDTQYF. The CDR3 bases are TGTGCCAGCAGCAATGACCCGACTAGCGGGAGCCTATTCACAGATACGCAGTATTTT.

This clonotype was seen repeatedly, ten times or more. J is TRBJ1-2 and V is TRBV12-3 or TRBV12-4, with TRBD1 matching 8 bases. The CDR3 covers 14 residues. Trimming removed 5 bases from V and 5 bases from J; junction bases left unmatched: 7. CDR3 DNA sequence: TGTGCCAGCAGTCCGATCGGACAGGGTTATGGCTACACCTTC. Its protein product is CASSPIGQGYGYTF.

Concerning this clonotype itself: Being one base from a much bigger clone, this may be a read error. The genes are TRBV12-3 or TRBV12-4 and TRBJ2-7; the D call may be TRBD1 or TRBD2 (5 bases each). This CDR3 has 14 residues. Trimming stripped 7 bases from V and 3 bases from J, with 16 bases between. This CDR3 is CASNLEGSVYEQYF. CDR3 bases: TGTGCCAGCAACCTCGAGGGGAGCGTCTACGAGCAGTACTTC.

Ten or more counts support this clonotype. This chain links TRBV4-2 with TRBJ2-5; 12 nucleotides match TRBD2. Germline CDR1 LGHNA, CDR2 YNFKEQ. This CDR3 has 16 amino acids. Trimming cost V 1 base and J 0 bases; bases outside gene matches: 0. CDR3 coding DNA: TGTGCCAGCAGCCAAGGACTAGCGGGGGACCAAGAGACCCAGTACTTC. It codes for CASSQGLAGDQETQYF.

Of note for this clonotype: A read error may be the cause here, since a much bigger clone is one base away. V is TRBV28 and J is TRBJ2-7; D may be TRBD1 or TRBD2 (5 bases each). Germline V lookup: CDR1 MDHEN, CDR2 SYDVKM. V dropped 8 bases and J dropped 4 bases, with 12 bases sitting between them. This CDR3 contains 12 residues. The DNA for the CDR3 is TGTGCCAGCCTTACTGGGGGTTACGAGCAGTACTTC. The encoded protein is CASLTGGYEQYF.

There are many counts of this clonotype. V gene TRBV6-1 combines with J gene TRBJ1-5; no definite D call. Germline CDR1 and CDR2: MNHNS and SASEGT. The CDR3 is 15 residues long. V shed 2 bases and J shed 0 bases, with 8 bases lying between them. The CDR3 spells CASSENPVSNQPQHF. DNA for the CDR3: TGTGCCAGCAGTGAAAACCCGGTTAGCAATCAGCCCCAGCATTTT.

Concerning this clonotype itself: This clone may be a read error of a much larger clone one base away. DNA for the CDR3: TGTGCCAGCAGAAGGGATGGCACCGGGGAGCTGTTTTTT. This translates into CASRRDGTGELFF. The chain couples TRBV6-2 or TRBV6-3 to TRBJ2-2, with D hard to call. Trimming stripped 6 bases from V and 4 bases from J, with 9 bases between. In germline, CDR1 is MNHEY, CDR2 SVGEGT. This CDR3 has 13 residues.

Ten or more counts support this clonotype. The chain links TRBV6-2 or TRBV6-3 to TRBJ2-1; 9 positions agree with TRBD2. Germline V CDR1 and CDR2: MNHEY, SVGEGT. The trim removed 4 bases at V and 2 bases at J, leaving 6 bases unmatched. The length of the CDR3 is 16 residues. Written as DNA, the CDR3 is TGTGCCAGCAGTTCGATCTCTAGCGGGGCCTACAATGAGCAGTTCTTC. It translates to CASSSISSGAYNEQFF.

This clonotype appeared many times. This sequence joins TRBV24-1 and TRBJ2-6, with 11 nucleotides matching TRBD1. The V segment lost 3 bases and the J segment 11 bases; nucleotides outside the gene matches: 5. The CDR3 spans 15 residues. Germline CDR1 reads KGHDR; CDR2 reads SFDVKD. CDR3 loop: CATSDGGQGGYVLTF. CDR3 coding DNA: TGTGCCACCAGTGATGGGGGACAGGGGGGTTACGTCCTGACTTTC.

DNA for the CDR3: TGCAGTGCCTTAGCAGGAGGGGGCGGGCAGCCCCAGCATTTT. Encoded protein: CSALAGGGGQPQHF. The chain employs TRBV20-1 and TRBJ1-5; 7 bases align to TRBD1. CDR3 length: 14 amino acids. After removal of 6 bases from V and 7 bases from J, the junction contained 12 bases not matched to a gene. Germline V gene data show CDR1 as DFQATT and CDR2 as SNEGSKA (reference sequence).

The table lists this clonotype with many counts. The V call is TRBV12-3 or TRBV12-4, the J call TRBJ2-5; the D gene is possibly TRBD1 (5 bases). Trimming removed 2 bases from V and 5 bases from J, with 12 bases in between. The CDR3 has 14 amino acids. CDR3 protein: CASSLRQNRETQYF. CDR3 coding DNA: TGTGCCAGCAGTTTAAGACAGAATCGGGAGACCCAGTACTTC.

This clonotype has a handful of counts. The rearrangement uses TRBV11-2 and TRBJ2-3; TRBD2 agrees at 11 bases. The trim removed 6 bases at V and 4 bases at J, leaving 9 bases unmatched. The CDR3 contains 16 residues. From germline, CDR1 is SGHAT and CDR2 FQNNGV. CDR3 nucleotide sequence: TGTGCCAGCAGAAGGACTCCGGGACTAGCGGCAGATACGCAGTATTTT. Residues: CASRRTPGLAADTQYF.

This clonotype was detected ten times or more. This chain uses TRBV20-1 with TRBJ2-3; TRBD2 matches at 11 bases. Germline values: CDR1 DFQATT, CDR2 SNEGSKA (reference sequence). V lost 2 bases and J lost 5; bases outside the gene matches: 6. CDR3 size: 15 residues. CDR3 nucleotides: TGCAGTGCTAGACCTCCAGGACTAGCGGGAGATACGCAGTATTTT. The encoded protein is CSARPPGLAGDTQYF.

In its sample, this clonotype was seen many times. The chain employs TRBV6-5 and TRBJ1-5; tentative D call: TRBD1 (6 bases). V shed 7 bases and J shed 11 bases, with 24 bases lying between them. The germline gives CDR1 MNHEY, CDR2 SVGAGI. CDR3 size: 15 residues. DNA of the CDR3: TGTGCCAGCACTTGGTACGCAGGGGCTGAGTCGGCCCAGCATTTT. Protein product: CASTWYAGAESAQHF.